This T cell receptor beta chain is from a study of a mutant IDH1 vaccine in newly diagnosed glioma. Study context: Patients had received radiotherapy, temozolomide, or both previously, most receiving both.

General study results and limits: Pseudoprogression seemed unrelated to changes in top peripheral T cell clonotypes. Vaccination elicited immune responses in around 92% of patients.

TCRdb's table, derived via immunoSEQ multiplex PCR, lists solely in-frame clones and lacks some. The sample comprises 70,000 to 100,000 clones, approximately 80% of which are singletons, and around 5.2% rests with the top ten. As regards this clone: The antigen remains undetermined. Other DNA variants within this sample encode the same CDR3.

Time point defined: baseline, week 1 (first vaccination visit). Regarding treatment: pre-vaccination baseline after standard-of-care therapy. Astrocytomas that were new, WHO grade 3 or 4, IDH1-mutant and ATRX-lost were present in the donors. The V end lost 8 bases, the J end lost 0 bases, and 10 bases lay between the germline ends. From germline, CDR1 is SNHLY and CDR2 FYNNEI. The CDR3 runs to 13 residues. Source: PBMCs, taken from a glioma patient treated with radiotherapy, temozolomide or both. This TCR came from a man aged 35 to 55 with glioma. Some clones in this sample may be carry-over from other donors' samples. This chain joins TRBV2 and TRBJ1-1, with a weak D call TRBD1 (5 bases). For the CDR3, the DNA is TGTGCCAGCTCCGGGACGGTGAACACTGAAGCTTTCTTT. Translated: CASSGTVNTEAFF.